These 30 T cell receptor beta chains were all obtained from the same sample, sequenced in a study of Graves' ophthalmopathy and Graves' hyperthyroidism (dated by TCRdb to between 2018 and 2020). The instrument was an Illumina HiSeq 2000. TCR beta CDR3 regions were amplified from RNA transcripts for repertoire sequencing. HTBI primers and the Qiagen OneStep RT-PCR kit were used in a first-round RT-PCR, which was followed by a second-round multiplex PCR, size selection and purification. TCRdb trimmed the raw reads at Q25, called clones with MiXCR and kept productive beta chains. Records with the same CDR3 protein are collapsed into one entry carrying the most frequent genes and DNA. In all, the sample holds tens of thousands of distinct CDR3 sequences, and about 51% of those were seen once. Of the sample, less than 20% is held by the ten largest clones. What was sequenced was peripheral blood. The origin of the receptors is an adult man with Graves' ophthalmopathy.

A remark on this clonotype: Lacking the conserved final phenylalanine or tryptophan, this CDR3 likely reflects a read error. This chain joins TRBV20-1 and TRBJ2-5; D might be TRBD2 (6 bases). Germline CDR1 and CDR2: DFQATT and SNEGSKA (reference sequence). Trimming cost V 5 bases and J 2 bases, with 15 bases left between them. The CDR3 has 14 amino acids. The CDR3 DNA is TGCAGTGCTGGAGGGCTTGGAATACAAGAGACCCAGTACCTC. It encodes CSAGGLGIQETQYL.

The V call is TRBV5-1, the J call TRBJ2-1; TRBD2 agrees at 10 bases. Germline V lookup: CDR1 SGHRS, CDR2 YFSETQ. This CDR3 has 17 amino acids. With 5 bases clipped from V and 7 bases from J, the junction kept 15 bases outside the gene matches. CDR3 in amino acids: CASSFTPLAGVLNEQFF. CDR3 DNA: TGCGCCAGCAGTTTCACTCCCCTAGCGGGAGTATTAAATGAGCAGTTCTTC. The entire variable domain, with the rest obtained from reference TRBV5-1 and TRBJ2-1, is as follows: KAGVTQTPRYLIKTRGQQVTLSCSPISGHRSVSWYQQTPGQGLQFLFEYFSETQRNKGNFPGRFSGRQFSNSRSEMNVSTLELGDSALYLCASSFTPLAGVLNEQFFGPGTRLTVL.

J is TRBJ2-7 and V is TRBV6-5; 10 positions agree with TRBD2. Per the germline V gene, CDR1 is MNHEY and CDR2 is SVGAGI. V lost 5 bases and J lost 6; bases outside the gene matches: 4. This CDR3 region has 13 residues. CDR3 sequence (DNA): TGTGCCAGCAGTGCTGAGCGGGGGGGCGAGCAGTACGTC. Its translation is CASSAERGGEQYV.

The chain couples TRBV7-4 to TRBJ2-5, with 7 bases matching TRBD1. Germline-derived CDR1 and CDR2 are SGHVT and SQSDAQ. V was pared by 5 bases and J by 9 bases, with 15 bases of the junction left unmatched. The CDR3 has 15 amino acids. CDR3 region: CASSVEDRIDQPQYF. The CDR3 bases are TGTGCCAGCAGCGTAGAGGACAGGATAGATCAGCCCCAGTACTTC.

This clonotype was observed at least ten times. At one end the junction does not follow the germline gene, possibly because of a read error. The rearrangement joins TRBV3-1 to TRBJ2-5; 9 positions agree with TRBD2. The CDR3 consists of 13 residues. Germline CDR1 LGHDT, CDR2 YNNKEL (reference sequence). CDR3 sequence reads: CASSRYSPGLADF. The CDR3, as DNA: TGTGCCAGCAGCCGTTATAGTCCGGGACTAGCCGACTTC.

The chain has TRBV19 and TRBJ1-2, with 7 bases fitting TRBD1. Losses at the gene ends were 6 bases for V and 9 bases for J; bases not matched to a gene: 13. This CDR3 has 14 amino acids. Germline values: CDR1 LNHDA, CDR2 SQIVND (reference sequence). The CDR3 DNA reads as TGTGCCAGTAGACCCAGGGTTGGGGACAGTAGCTACACCTTC. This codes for CASRPRVGDSSYTF.

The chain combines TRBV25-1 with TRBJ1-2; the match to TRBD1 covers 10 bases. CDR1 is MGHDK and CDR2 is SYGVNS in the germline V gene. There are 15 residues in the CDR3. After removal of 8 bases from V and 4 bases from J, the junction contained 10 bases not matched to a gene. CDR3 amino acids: CASGATGGAGYGYTF. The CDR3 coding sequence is TGTGCCAGCGGGGCGACAGGGGGCGCCGGCTATGGCTACACCTTC.

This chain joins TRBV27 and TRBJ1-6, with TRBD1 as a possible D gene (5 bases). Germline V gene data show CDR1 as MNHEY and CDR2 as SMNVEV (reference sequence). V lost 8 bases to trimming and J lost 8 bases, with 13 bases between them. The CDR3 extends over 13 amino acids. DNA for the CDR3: TGTGCCAGCGGGCAGGGTTTCGATTCACCCCTCCACTTT. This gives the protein CASGQGFDSPLHF.

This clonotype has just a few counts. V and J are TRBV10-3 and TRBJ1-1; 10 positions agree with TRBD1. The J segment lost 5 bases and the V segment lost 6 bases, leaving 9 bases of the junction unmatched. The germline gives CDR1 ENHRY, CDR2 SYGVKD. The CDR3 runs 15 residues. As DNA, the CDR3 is TGTGCCATCAGCAGTGCCGGGACAGGGGAAACTGAAGCTTTCTTT. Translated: CAISSAGTGETEAFF.

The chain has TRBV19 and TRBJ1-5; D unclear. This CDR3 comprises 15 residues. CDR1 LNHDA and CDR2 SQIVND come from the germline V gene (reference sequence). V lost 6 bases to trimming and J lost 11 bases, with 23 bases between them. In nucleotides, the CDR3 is TGTGCCAGTAGCTCCATGACTAGCGGAAAAGAGACCCAGCATTTT. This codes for CASSSMTSGKETQHF.

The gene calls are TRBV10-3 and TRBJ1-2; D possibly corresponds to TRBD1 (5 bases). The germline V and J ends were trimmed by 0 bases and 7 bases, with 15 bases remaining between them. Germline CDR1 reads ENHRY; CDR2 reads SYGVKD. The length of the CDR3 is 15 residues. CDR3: CAISESGTSGAGYTF. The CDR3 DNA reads TGTGCCATCAGTGAGTCCGGGACTAGCGGTGCTGGCTACACCTTC.

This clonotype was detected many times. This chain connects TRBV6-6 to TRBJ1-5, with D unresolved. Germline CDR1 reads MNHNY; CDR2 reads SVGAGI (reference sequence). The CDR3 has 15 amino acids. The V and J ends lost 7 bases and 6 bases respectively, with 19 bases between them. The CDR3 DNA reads TGTGCCAGCAACCGAGTAGTGGGTTTGATTCAGCCCCAGCATTTT. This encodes CASNRVVGLIQPQHF.

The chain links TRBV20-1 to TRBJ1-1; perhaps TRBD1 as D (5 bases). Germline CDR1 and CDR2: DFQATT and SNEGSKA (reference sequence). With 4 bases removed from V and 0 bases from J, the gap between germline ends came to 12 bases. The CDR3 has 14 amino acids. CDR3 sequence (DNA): TGCAGTGCTACCCGGGACGGAGTGAACACTGAAGCTTTCTTT. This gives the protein CSATRDGVNTEAFF.

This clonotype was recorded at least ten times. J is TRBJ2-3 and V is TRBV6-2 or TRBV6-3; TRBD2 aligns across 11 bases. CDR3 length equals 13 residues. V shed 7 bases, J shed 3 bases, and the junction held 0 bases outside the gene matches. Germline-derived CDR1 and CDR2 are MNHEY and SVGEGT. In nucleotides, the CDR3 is TGTGCCAGCACTAGCGGGGGGACAGATACGCAGTATTTT. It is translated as CASTSGGTDTQYF.

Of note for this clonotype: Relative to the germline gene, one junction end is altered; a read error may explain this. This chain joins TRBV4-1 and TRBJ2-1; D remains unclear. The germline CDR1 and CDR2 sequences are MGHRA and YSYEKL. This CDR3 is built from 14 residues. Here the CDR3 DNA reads TGCGCCGGCAGCCCGACAAGAACCTACAATGAGCAGTTCTTC. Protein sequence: CAGSPTRTYNEQFF.

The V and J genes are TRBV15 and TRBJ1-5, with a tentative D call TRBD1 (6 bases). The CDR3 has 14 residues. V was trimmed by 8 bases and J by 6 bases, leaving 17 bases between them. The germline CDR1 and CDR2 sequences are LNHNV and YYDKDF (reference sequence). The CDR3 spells CATCNRQVGQPQHF. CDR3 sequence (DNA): TGTGCCACCTGCAATCGACAGGTAGGTCAGCCCCAGCATTTT.

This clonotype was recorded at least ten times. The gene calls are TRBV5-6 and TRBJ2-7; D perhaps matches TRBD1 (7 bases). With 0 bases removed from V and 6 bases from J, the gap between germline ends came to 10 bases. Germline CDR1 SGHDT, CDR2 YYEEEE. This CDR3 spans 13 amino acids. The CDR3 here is CASSLAQGGEQYF. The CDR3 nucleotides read TGTGCCAGCAGCTTGGCGCAGGGGGGCGAGCAGTACTTC.

In DNA, the CDR3 is TGCAGTGCTAGAGCGGGGGGGTTGGAAGAGACCCAGTACTTC. This gives the protein CSARAGGLEETQYF. The chain uses TRBV20-1 and TRBJ2-5; 8 positions agree with TRBD2. CDR1 is DFQATT, CDR2 SNEGSKA, per germline (reference sequence). The CDR3 loop spans 14 amino acids. V lost 1 base, J lost 3 bases, and 4 bases stayed unmatched.

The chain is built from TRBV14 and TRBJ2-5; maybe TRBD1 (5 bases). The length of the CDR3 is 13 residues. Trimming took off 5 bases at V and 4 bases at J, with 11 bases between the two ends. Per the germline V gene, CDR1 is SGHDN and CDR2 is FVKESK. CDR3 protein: CASSMGLAETQYF. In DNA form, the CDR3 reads TGTGCCAGCAGCATGGGGCTGGCAGAGACCCAGTACTTC.

CDR3 DNA: TGTGCCAGCAGCTGGGGACACACGAACACTGAAGCTTTCTTT. Encoded protein: CASSWGHTNTEAFF. J is TRBJ1-1 and V is TRBV7-9; perhaps TRBD1 as D (6 bases). Trimming cost V 4 bases and J 1 base, with 10 bases left between them. The germline V gene encodes CDR1 SEHNR and CDR2 FQNEAQ (reference sequence). This CDR3 is built from 14 residues.

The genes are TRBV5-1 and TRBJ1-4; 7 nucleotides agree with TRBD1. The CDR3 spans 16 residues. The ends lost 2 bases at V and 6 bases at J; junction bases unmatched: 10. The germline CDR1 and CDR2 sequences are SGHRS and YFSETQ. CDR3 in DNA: TGCGCCAGCAGCTTAAGTTTCAGGGGGATTGATGAAAAACTGTTTTTT. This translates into CASSLSFRGIDEKLFF.

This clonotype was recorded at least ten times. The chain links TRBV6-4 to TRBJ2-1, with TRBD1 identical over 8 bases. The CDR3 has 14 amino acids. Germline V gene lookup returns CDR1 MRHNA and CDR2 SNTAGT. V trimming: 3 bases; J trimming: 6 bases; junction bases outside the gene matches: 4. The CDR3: CASSETGALNEQFF. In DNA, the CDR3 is TGTGCCAGCAGTGAGACAGGGGCTCTCAATGAGCAGTTCTTC.

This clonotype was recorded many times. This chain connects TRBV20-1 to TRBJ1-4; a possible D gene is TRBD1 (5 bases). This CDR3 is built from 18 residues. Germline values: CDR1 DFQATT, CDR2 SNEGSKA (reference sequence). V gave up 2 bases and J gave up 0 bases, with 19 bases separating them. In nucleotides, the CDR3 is TGCAGTGCTAGACCTGGGGATAGGGGCAGGGCAACTAATGAAAAACTGTTTTTT. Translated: CSARPGDRGRATNEKLFF.

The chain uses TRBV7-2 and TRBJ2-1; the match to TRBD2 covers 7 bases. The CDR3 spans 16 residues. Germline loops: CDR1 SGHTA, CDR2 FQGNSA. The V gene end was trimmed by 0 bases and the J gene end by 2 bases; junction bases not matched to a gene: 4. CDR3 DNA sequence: TGTGCCAGCAGCTTAGCACGGGAGGATGCCTACAATGAGCAGTTCTTC. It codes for CASSLAREDAYNEQFF. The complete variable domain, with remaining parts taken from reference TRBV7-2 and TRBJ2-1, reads GAGVSQSPSNKVTEKGKDVELRCDPISGHTALYWYRQSLGQGLEFLIYFQGNSAPDKSGLPSDRFSAERTGGSVSTLTIQRTQQEDSAVYLCASSLAREDAYNEQFFGPGTRLTVL.

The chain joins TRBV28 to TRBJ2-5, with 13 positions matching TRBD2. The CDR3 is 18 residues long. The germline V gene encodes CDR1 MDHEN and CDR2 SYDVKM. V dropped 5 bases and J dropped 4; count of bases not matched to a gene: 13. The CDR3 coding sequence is TGTGCCAGCAGTGAAAAACCGGGACTAGCGGGAAATGTAGAGACCCAGTACTTC. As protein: CASSEKPGLAGNVETQYF.

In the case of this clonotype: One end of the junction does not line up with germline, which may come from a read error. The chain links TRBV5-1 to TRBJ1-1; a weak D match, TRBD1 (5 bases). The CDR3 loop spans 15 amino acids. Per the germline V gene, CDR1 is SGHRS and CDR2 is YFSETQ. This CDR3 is CAGSFPGTENTEAFF. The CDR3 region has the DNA TGCGCCGGCAGCTTCCCCGGGACCGAGAACACTGAAGCTTTCTTT.

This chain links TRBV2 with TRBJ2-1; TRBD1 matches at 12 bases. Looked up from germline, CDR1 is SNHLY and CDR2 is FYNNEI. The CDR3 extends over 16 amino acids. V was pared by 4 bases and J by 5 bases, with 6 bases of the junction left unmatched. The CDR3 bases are TGTGCCAGCAGTGCCGCGGGACAGGGGGCGGACAATGAGCAGTTCTTC. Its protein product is CASSAAGQGADNEQFF.

CDR3 residues: CASSFWARGEQYF. CDR3 sequence (DNA): TGTGCCAGCAGCTTTTGGGCCCGCGGCGAGCAGTACTTC. This rearrangement joins TRBV5-7 to TRBJ2-7; no clear D. TRBV5-7 belongs to the ORF category, with a function that is uncertain. V lost 2 bases, J lost 6 bases, and 12 bases lay in between. The CDR3 length is 13 residues.

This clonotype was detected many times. In DNA, the CDR3 is TGTGCCAGCAGCCTCCGGGGCGCCCTAAACATTCAGTACTTC. It is translated as CASSLRGALNIQYF. This chain joins TRBV12-3 or TRBV12-4 and TRBJ2-4; perhaps D is TRBD1 or TRBD2 (5 bases each). The CDR3 length is 14 residues. With 6 bases removed from V and 6 bases from J, the gap between germline ends came to 15 bases.

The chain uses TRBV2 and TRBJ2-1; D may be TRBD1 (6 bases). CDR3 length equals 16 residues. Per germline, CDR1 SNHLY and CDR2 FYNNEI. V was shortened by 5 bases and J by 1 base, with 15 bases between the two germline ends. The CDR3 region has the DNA TGTGCCAGCAGTCCACAGGGCGTGGGATCCTACAATGAGCAGTTCTTC. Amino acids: CASSPQGVGSYNEQFF.